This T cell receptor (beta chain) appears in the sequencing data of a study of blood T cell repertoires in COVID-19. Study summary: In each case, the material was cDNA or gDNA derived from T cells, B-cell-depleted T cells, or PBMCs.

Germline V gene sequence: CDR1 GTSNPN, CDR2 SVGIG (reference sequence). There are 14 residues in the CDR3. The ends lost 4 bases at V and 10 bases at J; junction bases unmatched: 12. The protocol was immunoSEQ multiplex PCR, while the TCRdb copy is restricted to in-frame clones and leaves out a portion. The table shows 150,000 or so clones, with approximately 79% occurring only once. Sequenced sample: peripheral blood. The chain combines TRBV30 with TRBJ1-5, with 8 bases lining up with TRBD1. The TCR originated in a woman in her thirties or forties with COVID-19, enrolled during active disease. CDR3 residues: CAWNLGQGSRPQHF. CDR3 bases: TGTGCCTGGAACCTAGGACAGGGATCTCGCCCCCAGCATTTT.